A selection of T cell receptor beta chains follows, all from one sample in a study of blood T cell repertoires in COVID-19. Sequencing was performed with immunoSEQ multiplex PCR; in TCRdb, only in-frame clones are kept and a portion is missing. The table shows fewer than 85,000 clones, with around 90% occurring only once. The sequenced sample consisted of peripheral blood. The receptors were gathered from a woman aged 45-59 years in a cohort sampled during active COVID-19. Each CDR3 is given with its conserved first and last residue. A D gene is named only where the DNA matches it firmly. A clone size is listed for some rows: how often the clone was seen (once, few, many), or a class if it is expanded.

d_gene,abundance,j_gene,v_gene,CDR3nt,CDR3aa
.,.,TRBJ1-5,TRBV7-8,TGTGCCAGCAGCTCGGGATCAGGGGATCAGCCCCAGCATTTT,CASSSGSGDQPQHF
.,.,TRBJ2-7,TRBV28,TGTGCCAGCTCCAGGGGCGGCTACGAGCAGTACTTC,CASSRGGYEQYF
.,.,TRBJ1-1,TRBV13,TGTGCCAGCAGCTTTCGGAACACTGAAGCTTTCTTT,CASSFRNTEAFF
TRBD1,.,TRBJ2-7,TRBV18,TGTGCCAGCTCAACTTACGGACAGGGGGCCAACGAGCAGTACTTC,CASSTYGQGANEQYF
TRBD1,.,TRBJ1-5,TRBV18,TGTGCCAGCTCACCCGGGACAGAGGAACCCCAGCATTTT,CASSPGTEEPQHF
TRBD2,.,TRBJ2-1,TRBV5-1,TGCGCCAGCAGCTTTGGGACTAGCGGGAGGTACGACAATGAGCAGTTCTTC,CASSFGTSGRYDNEQFF
.,.,TRBJ2-5,TRBV5-1,TGCGCCAGCAGCTTGGGCAGCCAGGGAGAGACCCAGTACTTC,CASSLGSQGETQYF
TRBD2,.,TRBJ2-1,TRBV19,TGTGCCAGTACCCGGACTAGCGGGACTCTTTCCTACAATGAGCAGTTCTTC,CASTRTSGTLSYNEQFF
TRBD2,.,TRBJ2-2,TRBV24-1,TGTGCCACCCAGCTAGCGGGAGCGAAGGCCGGGGAGCTGTTTTTT,CATQLAGAKAGELFF
.,.,TRBJ1-3,TRBV7-9,TGTGCCAGCAGCTCTACAGGGATTCTCGGTGGAAACACCATATATTTT,CASSSTGILGGNTIYF
.,.,TRBJ1-3,TRBV28,TGTGCCAGCAGTTTATCCCTACTCTCTGGAAACACCATATATTTT,CASSLSLLSGNTIYF
TRBD1,once,TRBJ1-6,TRBV19,TGTGCCAGTTCCTATGAGGGGGCCATTTCACCCCTCCACTTT,CASSYEGAISPLHF
TRBD2,.,TRBJ2-7,TRBV6-5,TGTGCCAGCAGTTACTCGTGGGACCGCGGGGAGGGGCAGTACTTC,CASSYSWDRGEGQYF
.,.,TRBJ2-2,TRBV30,TGTGCCTGGACAGGGAATTACGGGGAGCTGTTTTTT,CAWTGNYGELFF
TRBD1,.,TRBJ1-1,TRBV5-4,TGTGCCAGCAGCTTACAGGGGGCGGACACTGAAGCTTTCTTT,CASSLQGADTEAFF
TRBD2,.,TRBJ2-1,TRBV2,TGTGCCACCCGGGCGGCTAGCGGGAGGAATAATGAGCAGTTCTTC,CATRAASGRNNEQFF
.,.,TRBJ2-1,TRBV5-4,TGTGCCAGCAGCCCATTCCTAGCGTTGGGAGCTGATGAGCAGTTCTTC,CASSPFLALGADEQFF
.,.,TRBJ2-7,TRBV27,TGTGCCAGCAGCTCCGCCCGGGATTGGATTTCCTACGAGCAGTACTTC,CASSSARDWISYEQYF
TRBD2,.,TRBJ2-3,TRBV7-7,TGTGCCAGCCAAAAGGGGCTAGCGGGCACAGATACGCAGTATTTT,CASQKGLAGTDTQYF
.,.,TRBJ2-7,TRBV9,TGTGCCAGCAGCGTAGGTGGGGGGAGAAGCTACGAGCAGTACTTC,CASSVGGGRSYEQYF
.,.,TRBJ2-7,TRBV5-8,TGTGCCAGCAGCTTGGTCCAGGGTGACGAGCAGTACTTC,CASSLVQGDEQYF
.,.,TRBJ2-1,TRBV12-5,TGTGCTAGTGGTTTGGAAGGGGCGGGGTGGGAGCAGTTCTTC,CASGLEGAGWEQFF
TRBD2,once,TRBJ2-1,TRBV11-2,TGTGCCAGCAGCTTAGGCGGGAGGTCCTACAATGAGCAGTTCTTC,CASSLGGRSYNEQFF
TRBD2,.,TRBJ2-1,TRBV10-2,TGCGCCAGCAGTGAGCGGGGGGGCGGGAGGGCCAATGAGCAGTTCTTC,CASSERGGGRANEQFF
TRBD1,.,TRBJ1-1,TRBV6-4,TGTGCCAGCAGTGGAACCGGGACAGGGTTCAGGATCTTT,CASSGTGTGFRIF
.,.,TRBJ1-1,TRBV5-5,TGTGCCAGCAGCAAAGGGGGGGTTGAAGCTTTCTTT,CASSKGGVEAFF
.,.,TRBJ1-3,TRBV19,TGTGCCAGCCGGGTCAGTTCTGGAAACACCATATATTTT,CASRVSSGNTIYF
TRBD1,.,TRBJ2-1,TRBV28,TGTGCCAGCAGTTCCGGACAGGGGGTGGATAATGAGCAGTTCTTC,CASSSGQGVDNEQFF
TRBD2,once,TRBJ2-7,TRBV6-1,TGTGCCAGCAGTGAAGCGCGGGGGGTCTACGAGCAGTACTTC,CASSEARGVYEQYF
TRBD1,.,TRBJ2-7,TRBV5-6,TGTGCCAGCAGCTCCCTACCCATCGGACAGGGGGATACCGCCTACGAGCAGTACTTC,CASSSLPIGQGDTAYEQYF
TRBD2,.,TRBJ2-7,TRBV2,TGTGCCAGCAGTGGGGGGACTAGCGGGAGATCTGACTACGAGCAGTACTTC,CASSGGTSGRSDYEQYF
TRBD1,.,TRBJ2-1,TRBV28,TGTGCCAGCAGTCTCCGGGACAGGGGGAGAGGTGAGCAGTTCTTC,CASSLRDRGRGEQFF
TRBD2,.,TRBJ2-1,TRBV27,TGTGCCAGCAGTTCCGGGGGGAACAATGAGCAGTTCTTC,CASSSGGNNEQFF
TRBD2,.,TRBJ2-2,TRBV5-6,TGTGCCAGCAGCCCGCGGGGGGGAAGCACCGGGGAGCTGTTTTTT,CASSPRGGSTGELFF
.,.,TRBJ2-1,TRBV3-1/TRBV3-2,TGTGCCAGCAGCCAATTCCTATTTAGCTCCTACAATGAGCAGTTCTTC,CASSQFLFSSYNEQFF
TRBD2,.,TRBJ2-1,TRBV19,TGTGCCAGTAGAGCAGGGAGGACTAGCGGGAGGGCAGGCAATGAGCAGTTCTTC,CASRAGRTSGRAGNEQFF
TRBD2,.,TRBJ2-7,TRBV29-1,TGCAGCGCCGGACTAGCGGGGAGCTCCTACGAGCAGTACTTC,CSAGLAGSSYEQYF
TRBD2,few,TRBJ2-3,TRBV3-1/TRBV3-2,TGTGCCAGCAGCCCCTTCCCGGGGCTAGCGGTTACAGATACGCAGTATTTT,CASSPFPGLAVTDTQYF
.,once,TRBJ2-1,TRBV18,TGTGCCAGCTCCCGAACCCTCCCTCCCAGCTCCTACAATGAGCAGTTCTTC,CASSRTLPPSSYNEQFF
TRBD1,few,TRBJ1-5,TRBV6-4,TGTGCCAGCAGCAAGGACAGGGGGAGCAATCAGCCCCAGCATTTT,CASSKDRGSNQPQHF
TRBD1,few,TRBJ2-7,TRBV27,TGTGCCAGCAGTCGACAGGGGCGAGGGGACTACGAGCAGTACTTC,CASSRQGRGDYEQYF